The 9 T cell receptor beta chains listed next were all sequenced from one sample in a study of CD8 T cells in ankylosing spondylitis. TCRdb itself ran the 5' RACE reads through MiXCR, one entry per CDR3 protein. The repertoire holds about 140,000 distinct CDR3 sequences, with 7% to 10% as singletons. Material for sequencing was synovial fluid, either unsorted or a sorted T cell fraction (not recorded which). These receptors were collected from a male donor with ankylosing spondylitis.

CDR3: CAISRSMNTEAFF. The CDR3 DNA follows: TGTGCCATCAGTAGATCCATGAACACTGAAGCTTTCTTT. The chain couples TRBV10-3 to TRBJ1-1; no firm D call. The CDR3 runs 13 residues. Germline V gene data show CDR1 as ENHRY and CDR2 as SYGVKD. V was cut by 5 bases and J by 0 bases, with 7 bases left in between.

Sample share makes this clonotype medium-sized. The chain combines TRBV20-1 with TRBJ2-1, with TRBD2 matching 9 bases. Trimming cost V 4 bases and J 4 bases; bases outside gene matches: 17. This CDR3 is 18 amino acids long. CDR1 is DFQATT, CDR2 SNEGSKA, per germline (reference sequence). The CDR3 nucleotides are TGCAGTGCTAAGTACGGGGGTAGCGGGAGAAGGGCGTACAATGAGCAGTTCTTC. Translated, it gives CSAKYGGSGRRAYNEQFF.

This clonotype occurred many times. The V gene is TRBV2, the J gene TRBJ2-3; D not resolved. The V and J ends lost 5 bases and 1 base respectively, with 10 bases between them. The CDR3 covers 14 residues. Germline lookup yields CDR1 SNHLY and CDR2 FYNNEI. For the CDR3, the DNA is TGTGCCAGCAGTTGGGGTCCAGGCACAGATACGCAGTATTTT. Protein: CASSWGPGTDTQYF.

This clonotype appeared a few times. The V gene is TRBV20-1, the J gene TRBJ1-1; perhaps TRBD1 as D (5 bases). The CDR3 spans 13 residues. The ends were cut back, 0 bases at V and 7 bases at J, with 12 bases in the middle. Germline V gene sequence: CDR1 DFQATT, CDR2 SNEGSKA (reference sequence). CDR3 protein: CSARETRQGEAFF. In DNA form, the CDR3 reads TGCAGTGCTAGAGAAACCCGCCAGGGTGAAGCTTTCTTT.

This clonotype came up many times. The chain recombines TRBV6-1 with TRBJ1-1; D is undetermined. The CDR3 is 15 residues long. Germline V CDR1 and CDR2: MNHNS, SASEGT. Trimming stripped 6 bases from V and 1 base from J, with 15 bases between. CDR3 in DNA: TGTGCCAGCAGGCCCGACCCTACAGCGAACACTGAAGCTTTCTTT. Encoded protein: CASRPDPTANTEAFF.

The gene calls are TRBV30 and TRBJ2-3, with D possibly TRBD2 on 5 matching bases. V dropped 6 bases and J dropped 3 bases, with 16 bases sitting between them. Germline V lookup: CDR1 GTSNPN, CDR2 SVGIG (reference sequence). CDR3 length: 14 residues. The CDR3 DNA reads as TGTGCCTGCCAGACGGGGAGCCTTACAGATACGCAGTATTTT. This encodes CACQTGSLTDTQYF.

This clonotype was recorded a few times. This chain uses TRBV5-1 with TRBJ2-2; 7 positions agree with TRBD1. Germline CDR1 is SGHRS and CDR2 is YFSETQ. This CDR3 is built from 14 residues. V lost 3 bases to trimming and J lost 3 bases; unmatched junction nucleotides: 2. The CDR3 nucleotides read TGCGCCAGCAGCTCCGGGACAGACACCGGGGAGCTGTTTTTT. Protein sequence: CASSSGTDTGELFF.

This clonotype was detected ten times or more. The chain combines TRBV5-1 with TRBJ2-5; TRBD1 or TRBD2 may be the D gene (6 bases each). CDR1 SGHRS and CDR2 YFSETQ come from the germline V gene. With 4 bases removed from V and 3 bases from J, the gap between germline ends came to 10 bases. The CDR3 consists of 13 residues. CDR3 sequence reads: CASSGGLEETQYF. The DNA of the CDR3 is TGCGCCAGCAGCGGGGGGCTGGAAGAGACCCAGTACTTC.

This chain connects TRBV10-3 to TRBJ2-7; D uncertain. Germline V gene sequence: CDR1 ENHRY, CDR2 SYGVKD. The V and J ends lost 0 bases and 2 bases respectively, with 5 bases between them. This CDR3 has 13 amino acids. DNA for the CDR3: TGTGCCATCAGTGAGTCGACTGCCTACGAGCAGTACTTC. Translating gives CAISESTAYEQYF.